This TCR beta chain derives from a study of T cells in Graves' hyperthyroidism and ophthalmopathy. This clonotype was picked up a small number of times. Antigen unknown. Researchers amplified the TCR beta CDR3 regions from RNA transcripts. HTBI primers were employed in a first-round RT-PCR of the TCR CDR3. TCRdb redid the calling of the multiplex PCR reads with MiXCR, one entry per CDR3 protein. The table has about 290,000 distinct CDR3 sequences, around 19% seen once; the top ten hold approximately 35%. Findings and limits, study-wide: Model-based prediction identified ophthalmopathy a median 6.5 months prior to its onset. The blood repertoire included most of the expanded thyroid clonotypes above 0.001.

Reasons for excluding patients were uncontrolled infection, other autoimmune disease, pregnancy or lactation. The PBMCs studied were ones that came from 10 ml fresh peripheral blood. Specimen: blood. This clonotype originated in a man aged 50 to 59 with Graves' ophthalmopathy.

CDR3 coding DNA: TGTGCCAGCAGCGTAGACAGCCAAGAGACCCAGTACTTC. This gives the protein CASSVDSQETQYF. The rearrangement joins TRBV9 to TRBJ2-5; D is unresolved. CDR1 is SGDLS, CDR2 YYNGEE, per germline. The CDR3 is 13 residues long. V lost 0 bases and J 1 base, leaving 4 bases between the germline ends.